This paragraph covers one TCR beta chain sequence. Its antigen is unidentified. CDR1 and CDR2 (germline): SQVTM, ANQGSEA. Trimming removed 2 bases from V and 6 bases from J, with 10 bases in between. This CDR3 is built from 13 residues. This specimen comes from a study of CD8+CD57+ T cells in acquired aplastic anemia. Background on the study: Sorting CD4+ and CD8+ cells gave DNA averaging about 2.9 ug.

The template for TCR beta VDJ and CDR3 sequence profiling was genomic DNA. TCRdb passed the reads through MiXCR, listing each CDR3 protein once. The data contain around 180,000 distinct CDR3 sequences, around 66% of them singletons. Regarding the study as a whole: Sharing between patients and controls was observed for twenty-nine CD8+ CDR3 sequences. Statistical testing detected no significant gap in CD8+ Simpson's diversity between patients and controls.

The sample consisted of sorted CD4+, CD8+, or CD8+CD57+ T cells (not recorded which) from PBMCs. The rearrangement uses TRBV29-1 and TRBJ1-4, with D perhaps TRBD1 (6 bases). The sequence was obtained from a human donor with severe aplastic anemia or a healthy control (not recorded which). The CDR3 DNA reads as TGCAGCGTTGAACGCAGGGGTGATGAAAAACTGTTTTTT. It is translated as CSVERRGDEKLFF. The full variable domain, with the rest looked up from reference TRBV29-1 and TRBJ1-4, is SAVISQKPSRDICQRGTSLTIQCQVDSQVTMMFWYRQQPGQSLTLIATANQGSEATYESGFVIDKFPISRPNLTFSTLTVSNMSPEDSSIYLCSVERRGDEKLFFGSGTQLSVL.